The next 23 T cell receptor beta chains were all read from a single sample in a study of CD8+ T cells in alopecia areata. Reverse transcribed after extraction, RNA yielded cDNA as the sequencing template. Some clones are missing from TCRdb's copy, which holds only in-frame ones; the method was immunoSEQ multiplex PCR. Found here are about 120,000 clones, 49% of them singletons; the top ten hold around 20%. Sample: CD8+ T cells sorted from blood, taken at week 0. Receptors were obtained from a human donor with alopecia areata.

This clone has just a few counts. CDR3 in DNA: TGTGCCAGCAGTGAAAGGCCTTACAATGAGCAGTTCTTC. Translating it yields CASSERPYNEQFF. The chain couples TRBV2 to TRBJ2-1; D not resolved. The CDR3 totals 13 residues. Per the germline V gene, CDR1 is SNHLY and CDR2 is FYNNEI. V shed 2 bases and J shed 4 bases, with 6 bases lying between them.

J is TRBJ2-5 and V is TRBV2, with D perhaps TRBD1 (5 bases). Germline CDR1 SNHLY, CDR2 FYNNEI. Trimming left V 4 bases short and J 5 bases short, with 14 bases between. The CDR3 has 14 residues. The CDR3 protein is CASSGTIIRETQYF. The CDR3 DNA reads as TGTGCCAGCAGTGGGACAATCATCCGGGAGACCCAGTACTTC.

The chain recombines TRBV30 with TRBJ1-6; 7 nucleotides match TRBD1. Germline CDR1 GTSNPN, CDR2 SVGIG (reference sequence). J lost 8 bases, V lost 7 bases, and 8 bases had no gene match. The CDR3 consists of 13 residues. As DNA, the CDR3 is TGTGCCTCCTACAGGGGAGGTGATTCACCCCTCCACTTT. This translates into CASYRGGDSPLHF.

A single count supports this clone. V and J are TRBV30 and TRBJ1-3; 7 nucleotides agree with TRBD1. Germline CDR1 is GTSNPN and CDR2 is SVGIG (reference sequence). The ends lost 3 bases at V and 1 base at J; junction bases unmatched: 6. The CDR3 is 15 amino acids. CDR3: CAWSGAGGSGNTIYF. The CDR3 DNA reads TGTGCCTGGAGCGGGGCAGGGGGTTCTGGAAACACCATATATTTT.

The genes are TRBV19 and TRBJ2-1; D is unresolved. The V end was cut by 0 bases, the J end by 11 bases, with 14 bases between. This CDR3 spans 14 amino acids. Looked up from germline, CDR1 is LNHDA and CDR2 is SQIVND (reference sequence). This CDR3 reads CASSIDDWQVKQFF. CDR3 DNA sequence: TGTGCCAGTAGTATAGATGATTGGCAGGTCAAGCAGTTCTTC.

The chain is built from TRBV11-2 and TRBJ2-1; maybe TRBD2 (5 bases). The ends were cut back, 5 bases at V and 7 bases at J, with 12 bases in the middle. The CDR3 contains 13 residues. CDR1 is SGHAT, CDR2 FQNNGV, per germline. CDR3 protein: CASSQDSRNEQFF. The CDR3 nucleotides are TGTGCCAGCAGCCAGGACTCACGGAATGAGCAGTTCTTC.

The chain recombines TRBV4-1 with TRBJ2-7; D not certain. The V end was cut by 1 base, the J end by 3 bases, with 13 bases between. The germline CDR1 and CDR2 sequences are MGHRA and YSYEKL. The CDR3 sequence is 15 residues long. CDR3: CASSQGGSSSYEQYF. CDR3 nucleotides: TGCGCCAGCAGCCAAGGCGGATCCTCCAGCTACGAGCAGTACTTC.

The genes are TRBV30 and TRBJ2-5; TRBD1 matches 9 bases. The J call is uncertain, as TRBJ2-7 better fits the DNA end. Germline-derived CDR1 and CDR2 are GTSNPN and SVGIG (reference sequence). The CDR3 has 13 amino acids. CDR3 bases: TGTGCCTGGAGTGTACAGGGGGCTAACGAGCAGTACTTC. This sequence encodes CAWSVQGANEQYF.

This clone occurred a few times. The rearrangement uses TRBV19 and TRBJ1-5; D is possibly TRBD1 (5 bases). This CDR3 has 12 amino acids. Deletions cut 6 bases from V and 6 bases from J, with 9 bases between. CDR1 and CDR2 from the germline V gene are LNHDA and SQIVND (reference sequence). CDR3 loop: CASRKGAQPQHF. The CDR3 DNA reads as TGTGCCAGTAGGAAAGGGGCTCAGCCCCAGCATTTT. The whole variable domain, remainder taken from reference TRBV19 and TRBJ1-5, is DGGITQSPKYLFRKEGQNVTLSCEQNLNHDAMYWYRQDPGQGLRLIYYSQIVNDFQKGDIAEGYSVSREKKESFPLTVTSAQKNPTAFYLCASRKGAQPQHFGDGTRLSIL.

The V and J genes are TRBV29-1 and TRBJ1-1; D is unclear. The CDR3 has 15 residues. The germline V gene encodes CDR1 SQVTM and CDR2 ANQGSEA. V was trimmed by 7 bases and J by 0 bases, leaving 18 bases between them. The CDR3 spells CSGAQVMKMNTEAFF. The CDR3 region has the DNA TGCAGCGGCGCTCAGGTAATGAAGATGAACACTGAAGCTTTCTTT.

The CDR3 here is CATLGGAGDTQYF. CDR3 in DNA: TGTGCCACCCTAGGGGGGGCCGGAGATACGCAGTATTTT. This chain connects TRBV6-5 to TRBJ2-3; D is possibly TRBD2 (7 bases). The V gene's germline CDR1 is MNHEY and CDR2 SVGAGI. CDR3 size: 13 residues. The V gene lost 10 bases and the J gene lost 5 bases, with 16 bases spanning the gap.

V is TRBV5-6 and J is TRBJ2-3, with 13 positions matching TRBD2. V was clipped by 4 bases and J by 1 base; unmatched bases: 3. Per germline, CDR1 SGHDT and CDR2 YYEEEE. The CDR3 spans 16 residues. Here the CDR3 DNA reads TGTGCCAGCAGCGCTGGACTAGCGGGGGGCACAGATACGCAGTATTTT. It specifies CASSAGLAGGTDTQYF.

Ten or more counts support this clone. The rearrangement uses TRBV11-2 and TRBJ1-1; D perhaps matches TRBD1 (6 bases). The CDR3 runs to 13 residues. Germline V lookup: CDR1 SGHAT, CDR2 FQNNGV. Trimming stripped 4 bases from V and 6 bases from J, with 12 bases between. For the CDR3, the DNA is TGTGCCAGCAGCTCGGAGTGGGGGCCTGAAGCTTTCTTT. This encodes CASSSEWGPEAFF.

In regard to this clone: Other DNA sequences in this specimen translate into the identical CDR3. The rearrangement links TRBV18 to TRBJ2-5; 7 bases map to TRBD1. CDR1 is KGHSH, CDR2 LQKENI, per germline. The CDR3 totals 14 residues. The V and J ends lost 3 bases and 1 base, in that order; junction bases with no gene match: 2. CDR3 protein: CASSPRQGQETQYF. The CDR3 coding sequence is TGTGCCAGCTCACCTAGACAGGGCCAAGAGACCCAGTACTTC. The full variable domain, rest sourced from reference TRBV18 and TRBJ2-5, is NAGVMQNPRHLVRRRGQEARLRCSPMKGHSHVYWYRQLPEEGLKFMVYLQKENIIDESGMPKERFSAEFPKEGPSILRIQQVVRGDSAAYFCASSPRQGQETQYFGPGTRLLVL.

V usage is TRBV2 and J usage is TRBJ2-1; D perhaps matches TRBD1 (6 bases). V lost 1 base and J lost 8, with 9 bases in between. This CDR3 region has 13 residues. Germline assignment: CDR1 SNHLY and CDR2 FYNNEI. DNA for the CDR3: TGTGCCAGCAGTGAAGAGGGGGTCCATGAGCAGTTCTTC. It translates to CASSEEGVHEQFF.

There are a few counts of this clone. For the CDR3, the DNA is TGTGCCAGCAGCTACCGGACACAATCCGGGGAGCTGTTTTTT. Translated: CASSYRTQSGELFF. The V call is TRBV11-2, the J call TRBJ2-2; TRBD1 is a possible D gene (5 bases). V was clipped by 4 bases and J by 6 bases, with 12 bases between them. This CDR3 is 14 amino acids long. CDR1 is SGHAT, CDR2 FQNNGV, per germline. Complete variable domain (other parts from reference TRBV11-2 and TRBJ2-2): EAGVAQSPRYKIIEKRQSVAFWCNPISGHATLYWYQQILGQGPKLLIQFQNNGVVDDSQLPKDRFSAERLKGVDSTLKIQPAKLEDSAVYLCASSYRTQSGELFFGEGSRLTVL.

The rearrangement joins TRBV6-5 to TRBJ1-2; 7 bases line up with TRBD1. V lost 2 bases and J lost 10; bases outside the gene matches: 13. Germline loops: CDR1 MNHEY, CDR2 SVGAGI. CDR3 length: 15 residues. The CDR3 nucleotides are TGTGCCAGCAGTTACACCCGGGACAGCACAAGAGACTACACCTTC. Its translation: CASSYTRDSTRDYTF.

Here the CDR3 reads CASSSLGTGDYEQYF. CDR3 DNA sequence: TGTGCCAGCAGCTCATTGGGGACAGGGGACTACGAGCAGTACTTC. This chain uses TRBV5-6 with TRBJ2-7, with TRBD1 matching over 10 bases. V shed 3 bases and J 3 bases; nucleotides not matched to a gene: 6. Germline V gene data show CDR1 as SGHDT and CDR2 as YYEEEE. The length of the CDR3 is 15 residues. The entire variable domain, with the rest obtained from reference TRBV5-6 and TRBJ2-7, is as follows: DAGVTQSPTHLIKTRGQQVTLRCSPKSGHDTVSWYQQALGQGPQFIFQYYEEEERQRGNFPDRFSGHQFPNYSSELNVNALLLGDSALYLCASSSLGTGDYEQYFGPGTRLTVT.

The rearrangement uses TRBV2 and TRBJ2-1, with 11 nucleotides matching TRBD2. Germline lookup yields CDR1 SNHLY and CDR2 FYNNEI. V lost 0 bases and J lost 8; bases outside the gene matches: 3. The CDR3 is 15 residues long. CDR3 DNA sequence: TGTGCCAGCAGTGAAGCGACTAGCGGGGAGCATGAGCAGTTCTTC. It translates to CASSEATSGEHEQFF.

V is TRBV29-1 and J is TRBJ2-7, with 9 bases matching TRBD1. The CDR3 has 14 residues. Germline-derived CDR1 and CDR2 are SQVTM and ANQGSEA. The V and J ends lost 3 bases and 5 bases, in that order; junction bases with no gene match: 8. The CDR3 nucleotides are TGCAGCGTTGAGATGGGACAGGGAGGAAACGAGCAGTACTTC. This codes for CSVEMGQGGNEQYF.

The genes are TRBV29-1 and TRBJ1-2, with a weak D call TRBD1 (6 bases). The V gene's germline CDR1 is SQVTM and CDR2 ANQGSEA. The CDR3 has 13 amino acids. The V end was cut by 5 bases, the J end by 8 bases, with 18 bases between. Here the CDR3 DNA reads TGCAGCGTTATACGGGAGGGGGTTTGGGGCTACACCTTC. Translated, it gives CSVIREGVWGYTF.

The chain joins TRBV27 to TRBJ1-2; 8 positions match TRBD1. Germline CDR1 reads MNHEY; CDR2 reads SMNVEV (reference sequence). V lost 4 bases to trimming and J lost 0 bases; unmatched junction nucleotides: 10. CDR3 length equals 17 residues. The CDR3 reads CASSSWTGKLTNYGYTF. Written as DNA, the CDR3 is TGTGCCAGCAGTTCTTGGACAGGGAAATTAACTAACTATGGCTACACCTTC.

The gene calls are TRBV7-9 and TRBJ1-1; no clear D. CDR1 SEHNR and CDR2 FQNEAQ come from the germline V gene (reference sequence). Trimming took off 5 bases at V and 6 bases at J, with 25 bases between the two ends. This CDR3 has 17 residues. CDR3 in DNA: TGTGCCAGCAGCCTCTCGATACCGCCGGCGGGGATCCCTGAAGCTTTCTTT. This sequence encodes CASSLSIPPAGIPEAFF.